These 31 T cell receptor beta chains were all obtained from the same sample, sequenced in a study of blood T cells in healthy people across ages. A second PCR of 7 to 11 cycles used a sample-barcoded 5' primer and a J-beta primer mix. TCRdb reprocessed the 5' RACE reads with MiXCR, giving one entry per CDR3 protein. Among about a million distinct CDR3 sequences, about 53% were seen once, and the ten largest hold 20% to 25%. The sample taken for sequencing was blood. The source is a woman aged 60-75 years in good health.

The V call is TRBV20-1, the J call TRBJ2-7; D remains ambiguous. The CDR3 spans 12 residues. Germline V gene lookup returns CDR1 DFQATT and CDR2 SNEGSKA (reference sequence). The V end lost 0 bases, the J end lost 3 bases, and 6 bases lay between the germline ends. The CDR3 reads CSARENGYEQYF. The CDR3 DNA sequence: TGCAGTGCTAGAGAGAACGGCTACGAGCAGTACTTC.

The V call is TRBV7-2, the J call TRBJ2-1, with 7 bases lining up with TRBD1. V was clipped by 8 bases and J by 0 bases; unmatched bases: 7. The germline gives CDR1 SGHTA, CDR2 FQGNSA. The CDR3 runs 15 residues. CDR3 protein: CASAWDSSSYNEQFF. CDR3 sequence (DNA): TGTGCCAGCGCCTGGGACAGTAGCTCCTACAATGAGCAGTTCTTC.

This clonotype was observed a few times. The chain has TRBV20-1 and TRBJ2-7; 9 bases align to TRBD1. This CDR3 comprises 17 residues. V lost 0 bases and J lost 3; bases outside the gene matches: 12. Germline V gene sequence: CDR1 DFQATT, CDR2 SNEGSKA (reference sequence). The CDR3, as DNA: TGCAGTGCTAGAGATCGGTTGAGGGACAGGGTCTACTACGAGCAGTACTTC. Protein sequence: CSARDRLRDRVYYEQYF.

The gene calls are TRBV27 and TRBJ1-5; 11 bases line up with TRBD1. Germline trimming cut 6 bases from V and 8 bases from J; bases unmatched to any gene: 12. The CDR3 is 16 residues long. In germline, CDR1 is MNHEY, CDR2 SMNVEV (reference sequence). The CDR3: CASRTGTGGLWEPQHF. The CDR3 DNA reads TGTGCCAGCAGGACCGGGACAGGGGGGCTATGGGAGCCCCAGCATTTT.

As concerns this clonotype: A read error may explain this, as a much larger clone is one base away. CDR3 in amino acids: CGARGQAGLRTDTQYF. The CDR3 DNA sequence: TGCGGTGCTAGAGGACAAGCGGGACTACGCACAGATACGCAGTATTTT. The rearrangement links TRBV20-1 to TRBJ2-3; TRBD2 aligns across 7 bases. Germline CDR1 DFQATT, CDR2 SNEGSKA (reference sequence). The CDR3 loop spans 16 amino acids.

This clonotype was counted ten times or more. The chain carries TRBV6-2 or TRBV6-3 and TRBJ2-5; D remains ambiguous. CDR1 MNHEY and CDR2 SVGEGT come from the germline V gene. The CDR3 is 11 amino acids. Deletions cut 2 bases from V and 4 bases from J, with 2 bases between. The CDR3 nucleotides read TGTGCCAGCAGTTACCCAGAGACCCAGTACTTC. This sequence encodes CASSYPETQYF.

The chain links TRBV10-3 to TRBJ2-3; TRBD1 matches at 7 bases. Germline values: CDR1 ENHRY, CDR2 SYGVKD. The length of the CDR3 is 14 residues. With V trimmed by 6 bases and J by 8 bases, 11 bases remained unmatched. The CDR3 bases are TGTGCCATCAGGGCCGGACAGGCTTTAGGTACGCAGTATTTT. Translating it yields CAIRAGQALGTQYF.

This chain links TRBV6-2 or TRBV6-3 with TRBJ2-7; D may be TRBD1 or TRBD2 (5 bases each). The CDR3 totals 15 residues. The V gene lost 2 bases and the J gene lost 7 bases, with 18 bases spanning the gap. Germline lookup yields CDR1 MNHEY and CDR2 SVGEGT. Here the CDR3 DNA reads TGTGCCAGCAGTTACATCGGGGACCTATCGACAGAGCAGTACTTC. Encoded protein: CASSYIGDLSTEQYF.

The V call is TRBV28, the J call TRBJ2-7, with D tentatively TRBD2 (6 bases). The V gene lost 1 base and the J gene lost 7 bases, with 17 bases spanning the gap. Looked up from germline, CDR1 is MDHEN and CDR2 is SYDVKM. The CDR3 length is 15 residues. The CDR3 DNA sequence: TGTGCCAGCAGTTTATCAGTGCGGGGCACGGAGGAGCAGTACTTC. It codes for CASSLSVRGTEEQYF.

This sequence joins TRBV18 and TRBJ2-5; the D gene is possibly TRBD2 (5 bases). Per germline, CDR1 KGHSH and CDR2 LQKENI. Trimming removed 0 bases at V and 5 bases at J, with 10 bases between. The CDR3 extends over 14 amino acids. The CDR3 reads CASSPPEERETQYF. In DNA form, the CDR3 reads TGTGCCAGCTCACCACCGGAGGAGCGGGAGACCCAGTACTTC. Complete variable domain (other parts from reference TRBV18 and TRBJ2-5): NAGVMQNPRHLVRRRGQEARLRCSPMKGHSHVYWYRQLPEEGLKFMVYLQKENIIDESGMPKERFSAEFPKEGPSILRIQQVVRGDSAAYFCASSPPEERETQYFGPGTRLLVL.

This clonotype was detected a few times. This chain links TRBV6-2 or TRBV6-3 with TRBJ2-5; D unclear. V was shortened by 4 bases and J by 2 bases, with 11 bases between the two germline ends. The CDR3 has 14 residues. Germline-derived CDR1 and CDR2 are MNHEY and SVGEGT. The CDR3 protein is CASSLLSEQETQYF. CDR3 coding DNA: TGTGCCAGCAGTTTATTGTCTGAACAAGAGACCCAGTACTTC.

The chain joins TRBV5-6 to TRBJ2-1; 8 bases match TRBD1. With V trimmed by 4 bases and J by 4 bases, 4 bases remained unmatched. The CDR3 is 14 amino acids. CDR1 and CDR2 (germline): SGHDT, YYEEEE. The CDR3 nucleotides read TGTGCCAGCAGCCGGAGGACAGGGTACAATGAGCAGTTCTTC. Protein: CASSRRTGYNEQFF.

This chain joins TRBV6-2 or TRBV6-3 and TRBJ2-5, with 11 positions matching TRBD2. The CDR3 extends over 15 amino acids. V was pared by 6 bases and J by 2 bases, with 5 bases of the junction left unmatched. Per the germline V gene, CDR1 is MNHEY and CDR2 is SVGEGT. The CDR3 is CASRGLAVPQETQYF. The CDR3 region has the DNA TGTGCCAGCAGGGGACTAGCGGTCCCACAAGAGACCCAGTACTTC.

Many counts were recorded for this clonotype. The chain is built from TRBV29-1 and TRBJ2-7, with a tentative D call TRBD1 (6 bases). The germline V gene encodes CDR1 SQVTM and CDR2 ANQGSEA. This CDR3 is built from 13 residues. Trimming shortened V by 3 bases and J by 2 bases, and 11 bases separated the two germline ends. The CDR3 is CSVEGQGTYEQYF. The CDR3 DNA is TGCAGCGTTGAGGGCCAGGGGACCTACGAGCAGTACTTC.

The chain recombines TRBV28 with TRBJ1-6; 7 bases are shared with TRBD1. Losses at the gene ends were 7 bases for V and 10 bases for J; bases not matched to a gene: 7. CDR3 size: 13 residues. Germline V lookup: CDR1 MDHEN, CDR2 SYDVKM. The CDR3 bases are TGTGCCAGCAACTCCAGGGGGAGCTCACCCCTCCACTTT. It translates to CASNSRGSSPLHF.

This clonotype appeared once. The CDR3 coding sequence is TGTGCCAGCAGCGTAGTTCCGGGGTGGGGAGAGACCCAGTACTTC. Its translation: CASSVVPGWGETQYF. This chain connects TRBV9 to TRBJ2-5; D possibly corresponds to TRBD2 (5 bases). The CDR3 spans 15 residues. Trimming stripped 0 bases from V and 4 bases from J, with 13 bases between. Germline assignment: CDR1 SGDLS and CDR2 YYNGEE.

V is TRBV5-1 and J is TRBJ2-3, with D possibly TRBD1 on 7 matching bases. The CDR3 is 14 residues long. With 6 bases removed from V and 3 bases from J, the gap between germline ends came to 14 bases. Germline CDR1 is SGHRS and CDR2 is YFSETQ. Here the CDR3 DNA reads TGCGCCAGCACCTTATCAGGGGGGACAGATACGCAGTATTTT. Translation: CASTLSGGTDTQYF.

This chain joins TRBV29-1 and TRBJ2-5; D is unresolved. Trimming removed 7 bases from V and 4 bases from J, with 10 bases in between. The CDR3 is 11 amino acids. CDR1 is SQVTM and CDR2 is ANQGSEA in the germline V gene. CDR3 bases: TGCAGCGAGGGCCTCTCAGAGACCCAGTACTTC. It is translated as CSEGLSETQYF.

The chain carries TRBV29-1 and TRBJ2-4; the match to TRBD2 covers 8 bases. With the DNA end fitting TRBJ2-7 better, the J assignment may be wrong. Germline CDR1 SQVTM, CDR2 ANQGSEA. The CDR3 length is 13 residues. The CDR3 loop is CSVEGTRGSEQYF. DNA of the CDR3: TGCAGCGTCGAGGGGACTAGGGGGAGCGAGCAGTACTTC.

There are a few counts of this clonotype. This rearrangement joins TRBV29-1 to TRBJ2-1; 11 bases are a match to TRBD2. Per the germline V gene, CDR1 is SQVTM and CDR2 is ANQGSEA. There are 14 residues in the CDR3. V shed 6 bases and J 5 bases; nucleotides not matched to a gene: 6. The CDR3 here is CSVVTSGGNNEQFF. The CDR3 DNA sequence: TGCAGCGTGGTAACTAGCGGGGGTAACAATGAGCAGTTCTTC.

This clonotype was observed a few times. DNA of the CDR3: TGCAGCGTTGGGACTAGCGGGAGTTGGGAGACCCAGTACTTC. Residues: CSVGTSGSWETQYF. The chain employs TRBV29-1 and TRBJ2-5; 13 bases agree with TRBD2. The CDR3 loop spans 14 amino acids. The germline gives CDR1 SQVTM, CDR2 ANQGSEA. Germline trimming cut 4 bases from V and 5 bases from J; bases unmatched to any gene: 4.

The chain recombines TRBV20-1 with TRBJ1-2; TRBD1 agrees at 9 bases. The CDR3 consists of 13 residues. Germline CDR1 reads DFQATT; CDR2 reads SNEGSKA (reference sequence). Trimming cost V 6 bases and J 6 bases; bases outside gene matches: 8. The CDR3 sequence is CSARDRVWDGYTF. CDR3 nucleotide sequence: TGCAGTGCACGGGACAGGGTTTGGGATGGCTACACCTTC.

This chain connects TRBV5-1 to TRBJ2-3, with D perhaps matching TRBD1 (6 bases). Germline-derived CDR1 and CDR2 are SGHRS and YFSETQ. V was clipped by 1 base and J by 2 bases, with 11 bases between them. CDR3 length equals 15 residues. The CDR3 here is CASSLKRGNTDTQYF. The CDR3 DNA reads TGCGCCAGCAGCTTGAAAAGGGGGAACACAGATACGCAGTATTTT.

This clonotype was picked up a small number of times. The chain joins TRBV6-5 to TRBJ2-5; D is uncertain. CDR1 MNHEY and CDR2 SVGAGI come from the germline V gene. The CDR3 spans 14 residues. V was pared by 3 bases and J by 7 bases, with 15 bases between. This CDR3 is CASSYSRVVWTQYF. The CDR3 DNA is TGTGCCAGCAGTTATTCAAGGGTGGTTTGGACCCAGTACTTC.

V is TRBV7-6 and J is TRBJ2-1; D is unclear. Germline V gives CDR1 SGHVS, CDR2 FNYEAQ. V lost 8 bases and J 4 bases, leaving 18 bases between the germline ends. This CDR3 is 15 amino acids long. DNA of the CDR3: TGTGCCAGCTCCCAGACTCCTACAATTTACAATGAGCAGTTCTTC. Its translation: CASSQTPTIYNEQFF.

The gene calls are TRBV20-1 and TRBJ2-7; no firm D call. V was cut by 0 bases and J by 2 bases, with 11 bases left in between. This CDR3 spans 14 amino acids. Germline V CDR1 and CDR2: DFQATT, SNEGSKA (reference sequence). CDR3 amino acids: CSAREAGQTYEQYF. For the CDR3, the DNA is TGCAGTGCTAGAGAGGCAGGCCAAACCTACGAGCAGTACTTC.

The chain employs TRBV29-1 and TRBJ2-2; D is unresolved. CDR1 is SQVTM, CDR2 ANQGSEA, per germline. Trimming took off 3 bases at V and 5 bases at J, with 13 bases between the two ends. This CDR3 contains 14 residues. The CDR3 loop reads CSVDRGMDTGELFF. CDR3 DNA: TGCAGCGTTGATCGTGGGATGGATACCGGGGAGCTGTTTTTT.

This chain uses TRBV4-1 with TRBJ2-7; D possibly corresponds to TRBD2 (6 bases). Deletions cut 1 base from V and 0 bases from J, with 25 bases between. CDR3 length equals 20 residues. In germline, CDR1 is MGHRA, CDR2 YSYEKL. The CDR3 loop is CASSQVFPLLAVQSSYEQYF. The CDR3, as DNA: TGCGCCAGCAGCCAAGTTTTTCCTCTCTTAGCGGTCCAGAGCTCCTACGAGCAGTACTTC.

V usage is TRBV12-3 or TRBV12-4 and J usage is TRBJ2-5, with a tentative D call TRBD1 (7 bases). V dropped 3 bases and J dropped 13 bases, with 12 bases sitting between them. The CDR3 extends over 11 amino acids. The CDR3 region is CASSFRGEMYF. The CDR3 nucleotides are TGTGCCAGCAGTTTCAGGGGGGAGATGTACTTC.

This sequence joins TRBV4-1 and TRBJ2-5; D is uncertain. Germline V gene lookup returns CDR1 MGHRA and CDR2 YSYEKL. V was shortened by 2 bases and J by 1 base, with 11 bases between the two germline ends. The CDR3 runs 15 residues. In nucleotides, the CDR3 is TGCGCCAGCAGCCAAACGAGCGCCGCCCAAGAGACCCAGTACTTC. This codes for CASSQTSAAQETQYF.

The chain employs TRBV4-2 and TRBJ2-1; 9 bases agree with TRBD2. Germline CDR1 LGHNA, CDR2 YNFKEQ. With 4 bases clipped from V and 1 base from J, the junction kept 8 bases outside the gene matches. CDR3 size: 17 residues. The CDR3 sequence: CASSRGGGTGSYNEQFF. The CDR3 DNA sequence: TGTGCCAGCAGCCGCGGGGGGGGGACTGGGTCCTACAATGAGCAGTTCTTC.